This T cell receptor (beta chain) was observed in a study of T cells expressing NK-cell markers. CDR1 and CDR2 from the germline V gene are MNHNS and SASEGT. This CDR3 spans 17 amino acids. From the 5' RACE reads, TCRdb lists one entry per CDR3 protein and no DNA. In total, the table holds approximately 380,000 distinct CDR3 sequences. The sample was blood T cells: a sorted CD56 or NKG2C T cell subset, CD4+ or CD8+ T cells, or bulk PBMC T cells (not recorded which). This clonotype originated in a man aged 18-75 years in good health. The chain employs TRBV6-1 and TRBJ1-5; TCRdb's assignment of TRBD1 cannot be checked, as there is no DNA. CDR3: CASRPRSDTDRNQPQHF.